The source of this TCR beta chain is a study of blood T cell repertoires in COVID-19. On the study more broadly: Italy, Spain and the United States were the sources of the convalescent and acute COVID-19 samples.

In the study's own analysis: From reference gene primer amplification, estimates of nucleated cell counts were derived. TCRdb's table, derived via immunoSEQ multiplex PCR, lists solely in-frame clones and lacks some. V, J and clone size were drawn from that table, and D and trimming were deduced from the DNA. The repertoire includes around 370,000 clones, around 89% of them detected once, and more than 0.95% sits in the top ten. Cohorts were assigned according to the clinical history that participants reported. Symptom resolution, clearance, or two negative PCRs marked the recovered donors of Cohort 3. The CDR3 spans 15 residues. V was pared by 6 bases and J by 1 base, with 13 bases between. Germline CDR1 reads LNHDA; CDR2 reads SQIVND (reference sequence).

This receptor was identified in a woman aged 18 to 35 who had recovered from COVID-19. The chain couples TRBV19 to TRBJ1-3; D is undetermined. The sequencing sample was made of PBMCs or T cells enriched from blood (not recorded which). CDR3 sequence: CASSLYYLSGNTIYF. The CDR3 region has the DNA TGTGCCAGTAGCCTTTACTATTTATCTGGAAACACCATATATTTT.